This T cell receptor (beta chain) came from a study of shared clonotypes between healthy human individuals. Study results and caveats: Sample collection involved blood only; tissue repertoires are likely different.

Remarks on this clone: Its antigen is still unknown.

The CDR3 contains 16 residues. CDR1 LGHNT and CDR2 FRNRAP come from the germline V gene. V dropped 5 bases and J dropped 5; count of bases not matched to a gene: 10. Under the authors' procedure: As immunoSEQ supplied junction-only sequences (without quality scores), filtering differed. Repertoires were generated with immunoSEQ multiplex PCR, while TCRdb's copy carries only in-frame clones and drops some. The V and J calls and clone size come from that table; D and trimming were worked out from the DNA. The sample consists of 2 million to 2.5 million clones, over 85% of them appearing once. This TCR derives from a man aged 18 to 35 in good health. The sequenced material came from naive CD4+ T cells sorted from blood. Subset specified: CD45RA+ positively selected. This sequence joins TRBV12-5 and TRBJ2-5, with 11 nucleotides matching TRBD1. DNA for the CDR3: TGTGCTAGTGGTCCCGGGACAGGGGGATCTGGTGAGACCCAGTACTTC. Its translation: CASGPGTGGSGETQYF.